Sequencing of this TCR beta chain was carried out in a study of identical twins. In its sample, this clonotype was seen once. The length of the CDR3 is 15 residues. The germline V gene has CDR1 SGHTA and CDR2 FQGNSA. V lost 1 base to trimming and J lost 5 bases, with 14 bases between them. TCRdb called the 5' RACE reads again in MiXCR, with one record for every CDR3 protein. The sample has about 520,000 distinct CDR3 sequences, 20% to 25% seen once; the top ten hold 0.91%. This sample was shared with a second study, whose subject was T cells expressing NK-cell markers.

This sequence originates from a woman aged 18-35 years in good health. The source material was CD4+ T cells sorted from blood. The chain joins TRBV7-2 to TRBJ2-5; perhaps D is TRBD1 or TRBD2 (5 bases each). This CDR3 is CASSLGGRNGETQYF. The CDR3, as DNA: TGTGCCAGCAGCTTAGGGGGGAGAAATGGGGAGACCCAGTACTTC.